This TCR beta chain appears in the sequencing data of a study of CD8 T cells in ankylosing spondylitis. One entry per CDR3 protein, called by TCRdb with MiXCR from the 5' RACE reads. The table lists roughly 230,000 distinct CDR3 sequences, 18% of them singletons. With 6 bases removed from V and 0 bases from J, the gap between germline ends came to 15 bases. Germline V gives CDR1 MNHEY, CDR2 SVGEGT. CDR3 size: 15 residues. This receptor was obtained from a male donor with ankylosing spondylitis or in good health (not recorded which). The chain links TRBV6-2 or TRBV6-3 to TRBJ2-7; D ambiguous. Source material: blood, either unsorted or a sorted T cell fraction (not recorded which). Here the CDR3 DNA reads TGTGCCAGCAGAGGCCCGGCCTTGTCCTCCTACGAGCAGTACTTC. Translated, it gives CASRGPALSSYEQYF.